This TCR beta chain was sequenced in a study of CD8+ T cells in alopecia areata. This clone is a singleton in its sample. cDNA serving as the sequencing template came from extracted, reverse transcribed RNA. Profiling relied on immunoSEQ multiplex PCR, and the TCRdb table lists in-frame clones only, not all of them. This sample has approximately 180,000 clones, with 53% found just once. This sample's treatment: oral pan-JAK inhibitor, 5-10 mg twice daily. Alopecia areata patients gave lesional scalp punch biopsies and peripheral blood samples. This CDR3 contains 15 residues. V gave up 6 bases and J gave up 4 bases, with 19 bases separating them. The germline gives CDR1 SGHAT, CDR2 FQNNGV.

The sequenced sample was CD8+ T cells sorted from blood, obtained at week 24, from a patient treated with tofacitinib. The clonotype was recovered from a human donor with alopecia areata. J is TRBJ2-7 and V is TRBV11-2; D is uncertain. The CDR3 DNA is TGTGCCAGCAGTCAACCCGACCGAAACCCTTACGAGCAGTACTTC. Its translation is CASSQPDRNPYEQYF. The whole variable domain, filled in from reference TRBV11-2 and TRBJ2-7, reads EAGVAQSPRYKIIEKRQSVAFWCNPISGHATLYWYQQILGQGPKLLIQFQNNGVVDDSQLPKDRFSAERLKGVDSTLKIQPAKLEDSAVYLCASSQPDRNPYEQYFGPGTRLTVT.